The rows below give T cell receptor beta chains drawn from one sample of a study of blood T cell repertoires in COVID-19. TCRdb's table, derived via immunoSEQ multiplex PCR, lists solely in-frame clones and lacks some. The sample carries roughly 200,000 clones, about 85% recorded once. Sequenced: peripheral blood. These receptors were collected from a man aged 55-75 years with active or convalescent COVID-19. Each CDR3 is given with its conserved first and last residue. D genes are given only for firm matches. Only part of the rows carry a size: once, few, many, or a class if the clone is expanded.

J,size,V,D,DNA,CDR3
TRBJ2-1,NA,TRBV15,TRBD2,TGTGCCACCAGCAGTGGGGCTAGCGGGGGCCTCTACAATGAGCAGTTCTTC,CATSSGASGGLYNEQFF
TRBJ2-3,NA,TRBV24-1,TRBD2,TGTGCCACCAGTGATTCCCGTAGCGGGGGCACAGATACGCAGTATTTT,CATSDSRSGGTDTQYF
TRBJ2-1,NA,TRBV3-1/TRBV3-2,TRBD1,TGTGCCAGCAGCCAAGGACAGGGTCGCTACAATGAGCAGTTCTTC,CASSQGQGRYNEQFF
TRBJ2-1,once,TRBV7-3,TRBD2,TGTGCCAGCAGCTTAAAGGGCAGGTCTAGCGGGGCAAACTACAATGAGCAGTTCTTC,CASSLKGRSSGANYNEQFF
TRBJ2-2,NA,TRBV11-2,NA,TGTGCCAGCGGCCACCTAGCCAACACCGGGGAGCTGTTTTTT,CASGHLANTGELFF
TRBJ2-7,NA,TRBV5-4,TRBD1,TGTGCCAGCAGCCAAGGGACAGGGCGCTACGAGCAGTACTTC,CASSQGTGRYEQYF
TRBJ2-5,NA,TRBV6-5,TRBD1,TGTGCCAGCAGTCCAGGGACAGCCCAAGAGACCCAGTACTTC,CASSPGTAQETQYF
TRBJ2-7,NA,TRBV11-2,NA,TGTGCCAGCAGCTTACAGGGGCAGGGGGGATACGAGCAGTACTTC,CASSLQGQGGYEQYF
TRBJ1-2,NA,TRBV2,TRBD1,TGTGCCAGCAGGGACAGGGACCCTTTCTATCGCTACACCTTC,CASRDRDPFYRYTF
TRBJ1-5,NA,TRBV6-1,NA,TGTGCCAGCAGTGAAATCTCAGGGCAAAGGCCCCAGCATTTT,CASSEISGQRPQHF
TRBJ1-3,NA,TRBV18,TRBD1,TGTGCCAGCTCACCTCAGGGGGGCTCTGGAAACACCATATATTTT,CASSPQGGSGNTIYF
TRBJ1-4,few,TRBV6-5,NA,TGTGCCAGCATCTCTGGACCTTACGGGGGTGAAAAACTGTTTTTT,CASISGPYGGEKLFF
TRBJ2-7,NA,TRBV4-1,TRBD2,TGCGCCAGCAGCCAGCCGAGGGAGGGCCACGAGCAGTACTTC,CASSQPREGHEQYF
TRBJ1-2,once,TRBV7-9,TRBD1,TGTGCCAGCAGCTTCAATTCAGGGGGCACAGGCTACACCTTC,CASSFNSGGTGYTF
TRBJ1-2,NA,TRBV19,TRBD1,TGTGCCAGTAGTATAAACGGACAGGGCTATGGCTACACCTTC,CASSINGQGYGYTF
TRBJ1-2,NA,TRBV2,TRBD1,TGTGCCAGCAGTGTACAGGGGGAGGCTAACTATGGCTACACCTTC,CASSVQGEANYGYTF
TRBJ1-1,NA,TRBV3-1/TRBV3-2,NA,TGTGCCAGCAGCCACCAAACTGAAGCTTTCTTT,CASSHQTEAFF
TRBJ2-5,NA,TRBV2,TRBD1,TGTGCCAGCAGCATCTCCGGGACAGAGAAGACCCAGTACTTC,CASSISGTEKTQYF
TRBJ2-7,once,TRBV2,TRBD2,TGTGCCAGCAGGACTAGCGGGGCCCGGACGTACGAGCAGTACTTC,CASRTSGARTYEQYF
TRBJ2-3,NA,TRBV5-5,TRBD1,TGTGCCAGCAGCTTGGGGGGGACAGGGAATACAGATACGCAGTATTTT,CASSLGGTGNTDTQYF
TRBJ1-1,NA,TRBV25-1,NA,TGTGCCAGCAGCCGTGACAGTCCTGAAGCTTTCTTT,CASSRDSPEAFF
TRBJ1-2,NA,TRBV11-1,NA,TGTGCCAGCAGCCCTAGGGGATATGGCTACACCTTC,CASSPRGYGYTF
TRBJ1-5,NA,TRBV7-8,NA,TGTGCCAGCAGCTTAGACAGGGCCTTAAATCAGCCCCAGCATTTT,CASSLDRALNQPQHF
TRBJ2-7,NA,TRBV11-2,TRBD2,TGTGCCAGCAGCTATAGCGGGGGTGTCTCCTACGAGCAGTACTTC,CASSYSGGVSYEQYF
TRBJ1-6,NA,TRBV6-5,TRBD1,TGTGCCAGCAGTCCGGACAGGGGGCTCGGTTCACCCCTCCACTTT,CASSPDRGLGSPLHF
TRBJ2-7,NA,TRBV3-1/TRBV3-2,NA,TGTGCCAGCGCGGGAAGTCACGAGCAGTACTTC,CASAGSHEQYF
TRBJ2-5,NA,TRBV7-9,NA,TGTGCCAGCAGAACAGGGCTCCAAGAGACCCAGTACTTC,CASRTGLQETQYF
TRBJ1-4,NA,TRBV12-5,NA,TGTGCTAGTGGTTCGGGACACAATAATGAAAAACTGTTTTTT,CASGSGHNNEKLFF
TRBJ1-4,NA,TRBV6-5,TRBD1,TGTGCCAGCAGGGGACAGGGAGTTGAAAAACTGTTTTTT,CASRGQGVEKLFF
TRBJ1-1,once,TRBV5-4,TRBD1,TGTGCCAGCAGCTTCTCGGCAGGGGGACAGGGTGAAGCTTTCTTT,CASSFSAGGQGEAFF
TRBJ1-2,NA,TRBV29-1,TRBD1,TGCAGCGTTTTTCTGGGACAGCCTAGGGATGGCTACACCTTC,CSVFLGQPRDGYTF
TRBJ2-5,NA,TRBV4-1,TRBD2,TGCGCCAGCAGCCACCTGGGGCTAGCGGGTCCTCAAGAGACCCAGTACTTC,CASSHLGLAGPQETQYF
TRBJ2-5,NA,TRBV7-2,TRBD2,TGTGCCAGCAGCATAGATAGCGGGGGGGCCGGAGAGACCCAGTACTTC,CASSIDSGGAGETQYF